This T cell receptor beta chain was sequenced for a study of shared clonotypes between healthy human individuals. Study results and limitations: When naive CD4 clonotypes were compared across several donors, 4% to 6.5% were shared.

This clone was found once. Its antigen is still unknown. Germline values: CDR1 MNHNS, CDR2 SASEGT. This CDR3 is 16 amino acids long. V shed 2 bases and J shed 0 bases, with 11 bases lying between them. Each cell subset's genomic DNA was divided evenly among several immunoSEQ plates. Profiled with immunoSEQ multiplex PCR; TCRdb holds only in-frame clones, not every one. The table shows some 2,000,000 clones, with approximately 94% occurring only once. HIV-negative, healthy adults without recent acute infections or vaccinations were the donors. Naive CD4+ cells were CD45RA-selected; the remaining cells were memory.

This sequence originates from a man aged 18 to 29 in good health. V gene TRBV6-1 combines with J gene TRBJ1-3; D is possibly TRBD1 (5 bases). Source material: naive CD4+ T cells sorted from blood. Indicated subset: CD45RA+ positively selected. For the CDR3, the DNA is TGTGCCAGCAGTGAATTAGAGGGGAGCTCTGGAAACACCATATATTTT. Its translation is CASSELEGSSGNTIYF.